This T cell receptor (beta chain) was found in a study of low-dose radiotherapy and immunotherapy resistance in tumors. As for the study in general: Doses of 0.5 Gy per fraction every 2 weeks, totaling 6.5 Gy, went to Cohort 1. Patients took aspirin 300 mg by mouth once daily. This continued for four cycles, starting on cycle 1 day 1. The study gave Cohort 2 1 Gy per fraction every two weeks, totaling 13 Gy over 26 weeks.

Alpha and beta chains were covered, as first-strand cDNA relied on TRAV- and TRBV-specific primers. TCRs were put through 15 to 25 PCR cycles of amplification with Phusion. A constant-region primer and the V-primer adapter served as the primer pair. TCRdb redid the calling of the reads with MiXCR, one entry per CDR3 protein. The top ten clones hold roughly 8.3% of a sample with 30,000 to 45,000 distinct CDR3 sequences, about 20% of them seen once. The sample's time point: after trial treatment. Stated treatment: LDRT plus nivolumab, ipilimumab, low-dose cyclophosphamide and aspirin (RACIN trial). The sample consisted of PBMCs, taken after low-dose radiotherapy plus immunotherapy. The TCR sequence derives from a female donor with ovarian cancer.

CDR3 residues: CASSESAGLDYNEQFF. The CDR3 DNA follows: TGCGCCAGCAGTGAGTCTGCGGGACTCGACTACAATGAGCAGTTCTTC. V and J are TRBV10-1 and TRBJ2-1, with a possible D match to TRBD2 (6 bases). Trimming removed 0 bases at V and 3 bases at J, with 12 bases between. CDR3 size: 16 residues. Germline V gives CDR1 WNHNN, CDR2 SYGVQD (reference sequence).